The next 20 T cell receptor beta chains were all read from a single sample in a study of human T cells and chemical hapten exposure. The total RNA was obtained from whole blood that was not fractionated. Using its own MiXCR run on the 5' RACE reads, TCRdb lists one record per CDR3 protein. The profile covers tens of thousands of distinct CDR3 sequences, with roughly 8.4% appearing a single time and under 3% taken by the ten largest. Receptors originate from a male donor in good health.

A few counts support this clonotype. In DNA form, the CDR3 reads TGCAGTGCTCGTGCTTCGGGACAGGCGAATTCACCCCTCCACTTT. Translation gives CSARASGQANSPLHF. The chain employs TRBV20-1 and TRBJ1-6; 8 bases are shared with TRBD1. The CDR3 sequence is 15 residues long. CDR1 and CDR2 from the germline V gene are DFQATT and SNEGSKA (reference sequence). The V gene end was trimmed by 5 bases and the J gene end by 7 bases; junction bases not matched to a gene: 10.

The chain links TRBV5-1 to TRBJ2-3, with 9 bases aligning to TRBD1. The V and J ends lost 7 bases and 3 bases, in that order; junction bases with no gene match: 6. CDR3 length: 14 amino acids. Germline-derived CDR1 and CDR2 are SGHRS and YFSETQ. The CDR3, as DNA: TGCGCCAGCCGGACAGGGGTTGGAACAGATACGCAGTATTTT. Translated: CASRTGVGTDTQYF.

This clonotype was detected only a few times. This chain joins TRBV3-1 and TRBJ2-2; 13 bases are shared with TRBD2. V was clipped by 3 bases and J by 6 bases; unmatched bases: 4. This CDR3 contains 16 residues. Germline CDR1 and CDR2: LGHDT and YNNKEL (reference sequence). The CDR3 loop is CASSHETSGRAGELFF. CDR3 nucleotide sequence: TGTGCCAGCAGCCATGAAACTAGCGGGAGGGCCGGGGAGCTGTTTTTT.

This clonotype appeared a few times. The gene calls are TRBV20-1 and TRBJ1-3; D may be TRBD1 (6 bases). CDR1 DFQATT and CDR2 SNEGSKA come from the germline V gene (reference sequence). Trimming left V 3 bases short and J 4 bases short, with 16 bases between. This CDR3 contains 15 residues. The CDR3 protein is CSARRAETGGNTIYF. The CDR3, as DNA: TGCAGTGCTAGGCGAGCGGAGACAGGAGGAAACACCATATATTTT.

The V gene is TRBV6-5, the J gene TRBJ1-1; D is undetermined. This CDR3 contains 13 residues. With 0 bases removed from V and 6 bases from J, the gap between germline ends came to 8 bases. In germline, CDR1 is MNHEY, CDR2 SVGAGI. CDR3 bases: TGTGCCAGCAGTTACTCGCCTAGTGCTGAAGCTTTCTTT. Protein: CASSYSPSAEAFF.

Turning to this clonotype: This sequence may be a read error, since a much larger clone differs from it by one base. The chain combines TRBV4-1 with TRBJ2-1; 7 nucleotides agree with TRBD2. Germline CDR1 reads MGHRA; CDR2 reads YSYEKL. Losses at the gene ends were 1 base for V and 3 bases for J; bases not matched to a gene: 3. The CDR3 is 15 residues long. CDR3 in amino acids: CASSQGGGIYNEQFF. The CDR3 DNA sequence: TGCGCCAGCAGCCAAGGGGGGGGAATCTACAATGAGCAGTTCTTC.

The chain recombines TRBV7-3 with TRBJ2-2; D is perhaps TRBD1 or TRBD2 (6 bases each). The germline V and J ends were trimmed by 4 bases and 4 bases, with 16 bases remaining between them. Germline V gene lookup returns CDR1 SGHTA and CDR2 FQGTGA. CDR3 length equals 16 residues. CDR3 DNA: TGTGCCAGCAGCTCCCCGGGGGCAGGGAGCACCGGGGAGCTGTTTTTT. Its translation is CASSSPGAGSTGELFF.

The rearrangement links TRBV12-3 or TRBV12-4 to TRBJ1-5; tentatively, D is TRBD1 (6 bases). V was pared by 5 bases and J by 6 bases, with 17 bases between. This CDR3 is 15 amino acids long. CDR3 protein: CASSPGGGAPQPQHF. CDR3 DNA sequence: TGTGCCAGCAGTCCCGGTGGGGGGGCCCCTCAGCCCCAGCATTTT.

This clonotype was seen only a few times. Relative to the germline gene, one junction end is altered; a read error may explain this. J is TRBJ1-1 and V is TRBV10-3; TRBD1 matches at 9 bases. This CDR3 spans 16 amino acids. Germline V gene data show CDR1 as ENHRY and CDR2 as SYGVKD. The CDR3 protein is CAISELTGGLKTEAFF. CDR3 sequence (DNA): TGTGCCATCAGTGAATTGACAGGGGGTTTGAAGACTGAAGCTTTCTTT.

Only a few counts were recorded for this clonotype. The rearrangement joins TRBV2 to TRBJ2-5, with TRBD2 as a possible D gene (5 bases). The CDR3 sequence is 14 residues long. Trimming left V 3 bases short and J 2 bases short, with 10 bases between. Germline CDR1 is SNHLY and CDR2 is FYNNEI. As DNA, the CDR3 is TGTGCCAGCAGTGAGGAGGCTCTACAAGAGACCCAGTACTTC. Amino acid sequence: CASSEEALQETQYF. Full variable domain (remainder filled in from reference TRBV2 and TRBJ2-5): EPEVTQTPSHQVTQMGQEVILRCVPISNHLYFYWYRQILGQKVEFLVSFYNNEISEKSEIFDDQFSVERPDGSNFTLKIRSTKLEDSAMYFCASSEEALQETQYFGPGTRLLVL.

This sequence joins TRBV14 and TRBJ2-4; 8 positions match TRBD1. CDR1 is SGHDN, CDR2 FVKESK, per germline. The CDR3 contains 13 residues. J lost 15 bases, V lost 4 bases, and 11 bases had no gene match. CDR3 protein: CASSRSGQGTWYF. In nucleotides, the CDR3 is TGTGCCAGCAGCCGGAGCGGACAGGGCACATGGTACTTC.

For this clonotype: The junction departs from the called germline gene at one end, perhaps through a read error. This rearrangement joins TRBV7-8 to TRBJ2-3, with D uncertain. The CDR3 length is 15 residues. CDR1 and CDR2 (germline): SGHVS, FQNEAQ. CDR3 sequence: CASSSDGEPTYTQYF. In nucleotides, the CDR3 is TGTGCCAGCAGCTCGGACGGTGAACCCACATATACGCAGTATTTT.

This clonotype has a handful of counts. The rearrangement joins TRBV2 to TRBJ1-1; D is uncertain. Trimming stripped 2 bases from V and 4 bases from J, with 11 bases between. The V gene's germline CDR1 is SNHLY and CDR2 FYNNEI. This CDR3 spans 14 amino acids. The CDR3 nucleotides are TGTGCCAGCAGTGAAACTGTAGTGTTCACTGAAGCTTTCTTT. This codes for CASSETVVFTEAFF.

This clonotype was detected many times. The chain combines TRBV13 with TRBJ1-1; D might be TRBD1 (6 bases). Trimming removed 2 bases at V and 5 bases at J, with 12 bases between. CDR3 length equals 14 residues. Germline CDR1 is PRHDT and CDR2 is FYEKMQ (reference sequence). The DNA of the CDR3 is TGTGCCAGCAGCTTAAAGGGGGTAGGAACTGAAGCTTTCTTT. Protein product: CASSLKGVGTEAFF.

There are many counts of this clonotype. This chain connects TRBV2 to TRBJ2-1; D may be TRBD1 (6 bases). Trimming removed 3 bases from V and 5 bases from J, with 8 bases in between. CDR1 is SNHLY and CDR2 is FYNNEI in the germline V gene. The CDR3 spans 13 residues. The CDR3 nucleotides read TGTGCCAGCAGTGACTGGACAGACAATGAGCAGTTCTTC. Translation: CASSDWTDNEQFF.

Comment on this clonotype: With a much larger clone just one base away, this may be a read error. CDR3 DNA: TGCGCCAGCAGCCCCGGACGTCCGAGCTCCTACGAGCAGTACTTC. It translates to CASSPGRPSSYEQYF. V gene TRBV5-1 combines with J gene TRBJ2-7; D unresolved. Per the germline V gene, CDR1 is SGHRS and CDR2 is YFSETQ. V lost 4 bases, J lost 0 bases, and 14 bases lay in between. The CDR3 length is 15 residues.

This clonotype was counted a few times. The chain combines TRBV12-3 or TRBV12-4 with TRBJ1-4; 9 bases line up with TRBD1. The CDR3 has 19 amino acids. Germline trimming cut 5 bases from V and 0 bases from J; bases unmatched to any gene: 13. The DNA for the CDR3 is TGTGCCAGCAGTCCCGTGGGACAGGGAGGTTGGGCAACTAATGAAAAACTGTTTTTT. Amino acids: CASSPVGQGGWATNEKLFF.

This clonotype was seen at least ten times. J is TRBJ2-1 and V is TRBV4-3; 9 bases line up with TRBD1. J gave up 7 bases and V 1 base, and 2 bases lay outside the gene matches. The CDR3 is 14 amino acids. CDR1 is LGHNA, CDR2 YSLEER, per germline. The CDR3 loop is CASSQAGTGNEQFF. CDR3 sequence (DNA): TGCGCCAGCAGCCAAGCCGGGACAGGGAATGAGCAGTTCTTC.

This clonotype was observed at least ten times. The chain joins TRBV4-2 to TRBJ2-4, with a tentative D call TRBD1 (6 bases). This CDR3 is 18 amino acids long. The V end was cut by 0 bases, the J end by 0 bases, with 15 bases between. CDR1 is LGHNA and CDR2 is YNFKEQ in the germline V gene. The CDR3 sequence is CASSQDGGGGLAKNIQYF. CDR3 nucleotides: TGTGCCAGCAGCCAAGATGGGGGCGGTGGGCTAGCCAAAAACATTCAGTACTTC.

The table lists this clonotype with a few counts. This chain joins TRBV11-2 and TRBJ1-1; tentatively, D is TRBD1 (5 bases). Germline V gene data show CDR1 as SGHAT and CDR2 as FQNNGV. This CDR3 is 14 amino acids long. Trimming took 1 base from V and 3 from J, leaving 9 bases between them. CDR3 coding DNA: TGTGCCAGCAGCTTAGTTAGCAGGGACACTGAAGCTTTCTTT. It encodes CASSLVSRDTEAFF.